This T cell receptor (beta chain) appears in the sequencing data of a study of cytomegalovirus exposure and HLA in healthy donors. The V end lost 0 bases, the J end lost 0 bases, and 9 bases lay between the germline ends. The CDR3 runs 16 residues. Germline loops: CDR1 LGHNT, CDR2 FRNRAP. It was with 60 Vbeta and 13 Jbeta primers that the PCR ran. Libraries were prepared by immunoSEQ multiplex PCR; TCRdb keeps only in-frame clonotypes and omits some of them. The sample is made up of approximately 190,000 clones, and the top ten hold 6.5% of it. V and J are TRBV12-5 and TRBJ1-3; no clear D. The receptor's source is a man under 40 in good health and CMV-seronegative. Sequenced: PBMCs. In nucleotides, the CDR3 is TGTGCTAGTGGTTTGGTAGTTTCCGGCTCTGGAAACACCATATATTTT. Its protein product is CASGLVVSGSGNTIYF.